The 11 T cell receptor beta chains presented below share a single source sample, sequenced in a study of cytomegalovirus exposure and HLA in healthy donors. It was with 60 Vbeta and 13 Jbeta primers that the PCR ran. The assay was immunoSEQ multiplex PCR, and TCRdb's table has in-frame clones only and misses some. The sample contains approximately 70,000 clones, 65% to 70% of which appear only once. Sequencing was performed on PBMCs. Receptors originate from a male donor in good health and CMV-seropositive.

V gene TRBV29-1 combines with J gene TRBJ2-3; 8 bases are shared with TRBD2. CDR1 is SQVTM and CDR2 is ANQGSEA in the germline V gene. The CDR3 runs 14 residues. Unmatched junction bases numbered 7, after V lost 2 bases and J lost 6 bases. CDR3 bases: TGCAGCGTTGAACTACGGGGGGGGTGGGATACGCAGTATTTT. Translated, it gives CSVELRGGWDTQYF.

This sequence joins TRBV11-2 and TRBJ2-5; 8 nucleotides match TRBD1. Germline V gives CDR1 SGHAT, CDR2 FQNNGV. Trimming removed 3 bases from V and 5 bases from J; junction bases left unmatched: 11. CDR3 length equals 16 residues. This CDR3 reads CASSFQGASLGETQYF. As DNA, the CDR3 is TGTGCCAGCAGCTTTCAGGGGGCTAGTCTTGGGGAGACCCAGTACTTC.

V and J are TRBV13 and TRBJ1-2, with 7 bases aligning to TRBD1. This CDR3 has 13 amino acids. V dropped 3 bases and J dropped 8; count of bases not matched to a gene: 6. The germline V gene encodes CDR1 PRHDT and CDR2 FYEKMQ (reference sequence). CDR3 region: CASSFYSGGGYTF. The CDR3 DNA reads as TGTGCCAGCAGCTTTTATTCAGGGGGGGGCTACACCTTC. The full variable domain, in which reference TRBV13 and TRBJ1-2 provide the parts outside the CDR3, is AAGVIQSPRHLIKEKRETATLKCYPIPRHDTVYWYQQGPGQDPQFLISFYEKMQSDKGSIPDRFSAQQFSDYHSELNMSSLELGDSALYFCASSFYSGGGYTFGSGTRLTVV.

This clone has a single count. This chain uses TRBV7-9 with TRBJ1-2; D gene unclear. This CDR3 comprises 10 residues. The germline gives CDR1 SEHNR, CDR2 FQNEAQ (reference sequence). Trimming took 11 bases from V and 6 from J, leaving 10 bases between them. The CDR3 here is CALRLDGYTF. For the CDR3, the DNA is TGTGCCCTCCGTCTCGATGGCTACACCTTC.

The rearrangement uses TRBV25-1 and TRBJ2-3; 8 bases align to TRBD1. J lost 4 bases, V lost 3 bases, and 9 bases had no gene match. This CDR3 has 16 residues. Germline CDR1 is MGHDK and CDR2 is SYGVNS. In DNA, the CDR3 is TGTGCCAGCAGTGACCCCACTGGACAGGGCGCAGATACGCAGTATTTT. The encoded protein is CASSDPTGQGADTQYF.

The rearrangement links TRBV30 to TRBJ2-7, with 12 bases lining up with TRBD1. J was trimmed by 5 bases and V by 5 bases; bases with no gene match: 7. CDR1 is GTSNPN and CDR2 is SVGIG in the germline V gene (reference sequence). CDR3 length equals 14 residues. Here the CDR3 DNA reads TGTGCCTGGGCAACGGGACAGGGGGCCGACGAGCAGTACTTC. It is translated as CAWATGQGADEQYF.

J is TRBJ1-2 and V is TRBV27, with 7 bases matching TRBD1. Germline CDR1 is MNHEY and CDR2 is SMNVEV (reference sequence). The V and J ends lost 7 bases and 8 bases, in that order; junction bases with no gene match: 10. This CDR3 is 13 amino acids long. The CDR3 reads CASKPGQTTGYTF. The DNA of the CDR3 is TGTGCCAGCAAACCGGGACAGACTACGGGCTACACCTTC.

This chain joins TRBV5-1 and TRBJ2-5; D ambiguous. V was trimmed by 3 bases and J by 3 bases, leaving 12 bases between them. Per germline, CDR1 SGHRS and CDR2 YFSETQ. The CDR3 sequence is 14 residues long. The CDR3 protein is CASSSGNEEETQYF. The CDR3 nucleotides read TGCGCCAGCAGCTCAGGAAACGAAGAAGAGACCCAGTACTTC.

The V call is TRBV5-1, the J call TRBJ2-7, with D perhaps TRBD2 (6 bases). The CDR3 is 14 amino acids. The germline V gene has CDR1 SGHRS and CDR2 YFSETQ. V was trimmed by 0 bases and J by 4 bases, leaving 11 bases between them. CDR3: CASSLGPGGYEQYF. The CDR3 nucleotides are TGCGCCAGCAGCTTGGGACCCGGGGGATACGAGCAGTACTTC.

V and J are TRBV5-4 and TRBJ2-1; 11 nucleotides match TRBD2. The junction had 11 bases not matched to a gene; V was cut back by 0 bases and J by 15 bases. The length of the CDR3 is 15 residues. The germline CDR1 and CDR2 sequences are SGHNT and YYREEE (reference sequence). CDR3 sequence reads: CASSLETSGSFGVFF. The CDR3 DNA is TGTGCCAGCAGCTTGGAAACTAGCGGGAGCTTCGGAGTGTTCTTC. Using reference TRBV5-4 and TRBJ2-1 for the parts outside the CDR3, the full variable domain is ETGVTQSPTHLIKTRGQQVTLRCSSQSGHNTVSWYQQALGQGPQFIFQYYREEENGRGNFPPRFSGLQFPNYSSELNVNALELDDSALYLCASSLETSGSFGVFFGPGTRLTVL.

The V gene is TRBV7-3, the J gene TRBJ2-7; TRBD2 is a possible D gene (5 bases). V was clipped by 5 bases and J by 2 bases, with 16 bases between them. Germline CDR1 reads SGHTA; CDR2 reads FQGTGA. The CDR3 spans 15 residues. CDR3 in amino acids: CASSTRQVVAYEQYF. In DNA, the CDR3 is TGTGCCAGCAGCACTAGACAAGTCGTGGCCTACGAGCAGTACTTC.